One and the same sample provided the 5 T cell receptor beta chains below, sequenced in a study of human T cells and chemical hapten exposure. TCRdb ran MiXCR on the RACE reads and lists one entry per CDR3 protein. The sample shows approximately 370,000 distinct CDR3 sequences, roughly 6% of them seen only once. Regarding time point: pre-sensitization, week 0. Regarding treatment: therapeutic diphenylcyclopropenone sensitization with weekly scalp DPC. Specimen: whole blood, collected in connection with sensitization to the hapten diphenylcyclopropenone (DPC). All receptors derive from a woman aged 18-29 years with alopecia areata. Some clones in this sample may be carry-over from other donors' samples.

This clonotype was picked up a small number of times. This chain links TRBV7-2 with TRBJ2-2, with unresolved D. Trimming cost V 0 bases and J 5 bases, with 19 bases left between them. The CDR3 covers 18 residues. Germline V gene lookup returns CDR1 SGHTA and CDR2 FQGNSA. The CDR3 loop is CASSLAPPGIGWTGELFF. The DNA of the CDR3 is TGTGCCAGCAGCTTAGCGCCCCCTGGGATTGGGTGGACCGGGGAGCTGTTTTTT.

The chain links TRBV14 to TRBJ1-1; unclear D gene. The CDR3 is made up of 13 amino acids. Trimming removed 3 bases from V and 1 base from J, with 6 bases in between. Germline V gives CDR1 SGHDN, CDR2 FVKESK. In DNA, the CDR3 is TGTGCCAGCAGCCACGTACCGAACACTGAAGCTTTCTTT. This gives the protein CASSHVPNTEAFF.

The CDR3 spells CASSSQGLPTSGANVLTF. In nucleotides, the CDR3 is TGTGCCAGCAGTTCACAGGGGCTTCCTACCTCTGGGGCCAACGTCCTGACTTTC. The V call is TRBV6-2 or TRBV6-3, the J call TRBJ2-6, with TRBD1 matching over 7 bases. V lost 4 bases to trimming and J lost 0 bases; unmatched junction nucleotides: 9. Germline lookup yields CDR1 MNHEY and CDR2 SVGEGT. CDR3 length: 18 residues.

The table lists this clonotype with many counts. The chain is built from TRBV4-3 and TRBJ2-7; D gene ambiguous. V gave up 2 bases and J gave up 1 base, with 9 bases separating them. The CDR3 runs 14 residues. Germline V lookup: CDR1 LGHNA, CDR2 YSLEER. The CDR3 bases are TGCGCCAGCAGCCAACGTAGGGCGTCCTACGAGCAGTACTTC. Translating it yields CASSQRRASYEQYF.

The sample holds many counts of this clonotype. DNA for the CDR3: TGTGCCATCAGAAAATCGCTAGGGGGTGAGCAGTTCTTC. It translates to CAIRKSLGGEQFF. The V call is TRBV10-3, the J call TRBJ2-1; a weak D match, TRBD1 (6 bases). Trimming pared 6 bases from V and 9 bases from J, leaving 15 bases between. The germline V gene encodes CDR1 ENHRY and CDR2 SYGVKD. This CDR3 is built from 13 residues.